One and the same sample provided the 32 T cell receptor beta chains below, sequenced in a study of breast tumors, draining lymph nodes, adjacent tissues. MiXCR, run by TCRdb on the multiplex PCR reads, gives a single entry per CDR3 protein. The sample contains approximately 150,000 distinct CDR3 sequences, 32% of which appear only once. The lymph nodes were axillary draining lymph nodes from breast cancer patients. The sequenced sample consisted of axillary lymph node tissue. The receptors shown here come from a female donor with breast cancer. Some clones in this sample may be carry-over from other donors' samples.

This clonotype occurred once. One junction end does not reproduce the germline sequence, and a read error may be involved. V usage is TRBV7-9 and J usage is TRBJ2-7, with 8 bases fitting TRBD1. The germline V gene encodes CDR1 SEHNR and CDR2 FQNEAQ (reference sequence). This CDR3 spans 15 amino acids. CDR3 loop: CASSLNRGNPGEQHF. The CDR3 DNA follows: TGTGCCAGCAGCTTGAACAGGGGGAATCCCGGCGAGCAGCACTTC. Variable domain in full (rest from reference TRBV7-9 and TRBJ2-7): DTGVSQNPRHKITKRGQNVTFRCDPISEHNRLYWYRQTLGQGPEFLTYFQNEAQLEKSRLLSDRFSAERPKGSFSTLEIQRTEQGDSAMYLCASSLNRGNPGEQHFGPGTRLTVT.

Remarks on this clonotype: One end of the junction varies from germline; a read error may be responsible. The J gene is TRBJ2-6, the V gene TRBV6-2 or TRBV6-3, with D tentatively TRBD1 (5 bases). CDR3 length: 19 amino acids. The germline V gene has CDR1 MNHEY and CDR2 SVGEGT. CDR3 nucleotides: TGTGCCAGCAGTCACTCGTCCAGGACAACCCTCTCTGGGGCCAACGTCCTGACTTTC. It translates to CASSHSSRTTLSGANVLTF.

This clonotype came up a few times. The chain links TRBV12-3 or TRBV12-4 to TRBJ1-1, with 7 bases lining up with TRBD1. V gave up 6 bases and J gave up 1 base; unmatched junction bases: 5. The CDR3 contains 14 residues. Here the CDR3 reads CASRAGGSNTEAFF. The CDR3 coding sequence is TGTGCCAGCAGAGCAGGGGGTTCGAACACTGAAGCTTTCTTT.

This clonotype was counted ten times or more. This could be a read error, since a much larger clone is one nucleotide away. The chain couples TRBV9 to TRBJ1-6; 9 bases map to TRBD1. There are 15 residues in the CDR3. Germline V CDR1 and CDR2: SGDLS, YYNGEE. The CDR3 coding sequence is TGTGCCAGCAGCGGTCGGGGACAGGGCGATTCACCCCCCCACTTT. Translation: CASSGRGQGDSPPHF.

This clonotype has at least ten counts. The chain employs TRBV29-1 and TRBJ2-7; D not certain. The CDR3 is 12 amino acids. Germline CDR1 is SQVTM and CDR2 is ANQGSEA. V dropped 1 base and J dropped 2 bases, with 6 bases sitting between them. Written as DNA, the CDR3 is TGCAGCGTTGAAGTGGGGACCTACGAGCAGTACTTC. The encoded protein is CSVEVGTYEQYF.

This clonotype occurred many times. The chain has TRBV6-1 and TRBJ1-5; 9 bases align to TRBD1. There are 15 residues in the CDR3. The V gene end was trimmed by 10 bases and the J gene end by 4 bases; junction bases not matched to a gene: 11. Germline assignment: CDR1 MNHNS and CDR2 SASEGT. CDR3: CATTPAGTGNQPQHF. CDR3 nucleotides: TGTGCCACTACGCCCGCCGGGACAGGGAATCAGCCCCAGCATTTT.

This clonotype was recorded at least ten times. The chain recombines TRBV5-6 with TRBJ2-3, with 7 bases that match TRBD2. The CDR3 is 14 amino acids. From germline, CDR1 is SGHDT and CDR2 YYEEEE. Trimming removed 1 base from V and 4 bases from J; junction bases left unmatched: 3. In DNA form, the CDR3 reads TGTGCCAGCAGCTTGTTGGGGGGGGCAGATACGCAGTATTTT. Amino acids: CASSLLGGADTQYF.

With respect to this clonotype: At one of its ends the junction is not consistent with the germline gene, which may arise from a read error. The chain combines TRBV12-3 or TRBV12-4 with TRBJ1-2; the D gene is possibly TRBD1 (5 bases). CDR3 length: 15 residues. The CDR3 nucleotides are TGTGCCAGCACCCGAGGGACGGCCATTAACTATGGCTACGCCTTC. This gives the protein CASTRGTAINYGYAF.

Ten or more counts support this clonotype. The chain employs TRBV11-2 and TRBJ1-3; a weak D match, TRBD1 (6 bases). Germline V gene data show CDR1 as SGHAT and CDR2 as FQNNGV. CDR3 length: 22 amino acids. V was shortened by 1 base and J by 1 base, with 29 bases between the two germline ends. CDR3 sequence (DNA): TGTGCCAGCAGCTTAGTCGGTCCCTACCGGGACAACTACCACTCATCTGGAAACACCATATATTTT. This sequence encodes CASSLVGPYRDNYHSSGNTIYF.

The chain recombines TRBV29-1 with TRBJ1-2; TRBD1 matches 7 bases. Germline-derived CDR1 and CDR2 are SQVTM and ANQGSEA. This CDR3 has 10 residues. The V and J ends lost 7 bases and 10 bases, in that order; junction bases with no gene match: 6. CDR3 residues: CSAGDSDYTF. The CDR3 nucleotides are TGCAGCGCCGGGGACAGCGACTACACCTTC.

This clonotype was detected many times. Relative to the germline gene, one junction end is altered; a read error may explain this. The chain is built from TRBV6-5 and TRBJ2-7; possibly TRBD2 for D (6 bases). The length of the CDR3 is 16 residues. Germline V CDR1 and CDR2: MNHEY, SVGAGI. CDR3 residues: CASSHSKDTGAYEQYF. Written as DNA, the CDR3 is TGTGCCAGCAGTCACTCGAAGGACACGGGAGCCTACGAGCAGTACTTC.

The CDR3 DNA follows: TGTGCCACCGCGACGGGACAGGGGGCCCTCAATGAGCAGTTCTTC. Translation: CATATGQGALNEQFF. The gene calls are TRBV24-1 and TRBJ2-1; 12 bases map to TRBD1. CDR1 KGHDR and CDR2 SFDVKD come from the germline V gene. After removal of 9 bases from V and 6 bases from J, the junction contained 8 bases not matched to a gene. There are 15 residues in the CDR3.

J is TRBJ2-1 and V is TRBV29-1; D is ambiguous. Germline assignment: CDR1 SQVTM and CDR2 ANQGSEA. V was clipped by 4 bases and J by 7 bases, with 11 bases between them. CDR3 size: 12 residues. The CDR3 loop is CSVGTQLNEQFF. Here the CDR3 DNA reads TGCAGCGTTGGAACCCAGTTGAATGAGCAGTTCTTC.

This clonotype was recorded at least ten times. The V gene is TRBV18, the J gene TRBJ2-2; D is perhaps TRBD1 (5 bases). CDR1 KGHSH and CDR2 LQKENI come from the germline V gene. Trimming took 1 base from V and 5 from J, leaving 11 bases between them. The length of the CDR3 is 15 residues. The CDR3 region is CASSPRMGQTGELFF. The CDR3 region has the DNA TGTGCCAGCTCACCACGTATGGGGCAAACCGGGGAGCTGTTTTTT.

The gene calls are TRBV6-1 and TRBJ1-2; tentative D call: TRBD1 (5 bases). There are 12 residues in the CDR3. Germline V lookup: CDR1 MNHNS, CDR2 SASEGT. With 5 bases removed from V and 8 bases from J, the gap between germline ends came to 12 bases. CDR3 DNA: TGTGCCAGCAGTCAACGGGGGGTCGGCTACACCTTC. This sequence encodes CASSQRGVGYTF.

This clonotype was detected many times. The chain links TRBV4-1 to TRBJ1-5; TRBD1 might be the D (5 bases). The CDR3 loop spans 15 amino acids. Germline V gene sequence: CDR1 MGHRA, CDR2 YSYEKL. V shed 3 bases and J shed 1 base, with 10 bases lying between them. CDR3: CASSQTDLSNQPQHF. The CDR3 DNA is TGCGCCAGCAGCCAGACAGACTTGAGCAATCAGCCCCAGCATTTT.

This clonotype was seen a few times. This may come from a read error, since a much larger clone is one base off. The rearrangement uses TRBV9 and TRBJ2-1; 10 positions agree with TRBD2. The CDR3 contains 15 residues. Germline CDR1 is SGDLS and CDR2 is YYNGEE. The chain's CDR3 is CASSGASGGYNEPFF. CDR3 sequence (DNA): TGTGCCAGCAGCGGGGCTAGCGGGGGCTACAATGAGCCGTTCTTC.

There are a few counts of this clonotype. A read error may explain this, as a much larger clone is one base away. The genes are TRBV3-1 and TRBJ1-6, with 8 bases identical to TRBD1. CDR1 LGHDT and CDR2 YNNKEL come from the germline V gene (reference sequence). The CDR3 has 14 residues. CDR3 in amino acids: CASSQAGGSGPLRF. The CDR3 bases are TGTGCCAGCAGCCAAGCAGGGGGCTCTGGGCCCCTCCGCTTT.

Ten or more counts support this clonotype. This chain uses TRBV5-1 with TRBJ1-3; D might be TRBD1 (6 bases). Trimming took off 5 bases at V and 3 bases at J, with 21 bases between the two ends. Germline CDR1 SGHRS, CDR2 YFSETQ. The CDR3 runs to 17 residues. The CDR3 nucleotides are TGCGCCAGCAGTCTCTTCCTCGGGACATCGGGTGGAAACACCATATATTTT. Translating it yields CASSLFLGTSGGNTIYF.

With respect to this clonotype: A much larger clone differs from this one at a single base, so this may be a read error. The chain links TRBV6-1 to TRBJ1-2; 8 bases are a match to TRBD1. After removal of 5 bases from V and 8 bases from J, the junction contained 10 bases not matched to a gene. The germline V gene encodes CDR1 MNHNS and CDR2 SASEGT. This CDR3 is 14 amino acids long. CDR3 bases: TGTGCCAGCAGTCAATGGCAGGGGGCTGGAGGCTACACCTTC. This translates into CASSQWQGAGGYTF.

The V and J genes are TRBV11-3 and TRBJ1-4; the match to TRBD1 covers 10 bases. Germline values: CDR1 SGHNT, CDR2 YENEEA. CDR3 size: 17 residues. V was clipped by 8 bases and J by 5 bases; unmatched bases: 14. CDR3 sequence (DNA): TGTGCCAGCTCCGCGACAGGGGGCGACTCCTACAATGAAAAACTGTTTTTT. Translating gives CASSATGGDSYNEKLFF. The whole variable domain, filled in from reference TRBV11-3 and TRBJ1-4, reads EAGVVQSPRYKIIEKKQPVAFWCNPISGHNTLYWYLQNLGQGPELLIRYENEEAVDDSQLPKDRFSAERLKGVDSTLKIQPAELGDSAVYLCASSATGGDSYNEKLFFGSGTQLSVL.

This clonotype was seen more than once but under ten times. An end of the junction does not agree with germline; a read error may underlie this. The rearrangement uses TRBV18 and TRBJ2-7; 8 nucleotides match TRBD1. CDR3 size: 18 residues. From germline, CDR1 is KGHSH and CDR2 LQKENI. CDR3 amino acids: CANSPLFASGDRHYEQYF. The CDR3 DNA follows: TGTGCCAACTCACCACTCTTTGCTTCGGGGGACAGGCACTACGAGCAGTACTTC.

This clonotype was detected ten times or more. The V call is TRBV5-1, the J call TRBJ2-2, with D possibly called TRBD1 or TRBD2 (5 bases each). V was trimmed by 4 bases and J by 0 bases, leaving 10 bases between them. This CDR3 spans 15 amino acids. Germline V gene data show CDR1 as SGHRS and CDR2 as YFSETQ. CDR3 loop: CASSNRDANTGELFF. CDR3 DNA sequence: TGCGCCAGCAGCAACCGGGACGCGAACACCGGGGAGCTGTTTTTT.

This clonotype is a singleton in its sample. Sequence at one end of the junction differs from germline and may be a read error. J is TRBJ2-1 and V is TRBV7-2; 7 bases are a match to TRBD2. In germline, CDR1 is SGHTA, CDR2 FQGNSA. This CDR3 comprises 18 residues. In DNA, the CDR3 is TGTGCCAGCAGCGTAGCATCCCCCGGGGAGGGGCAGCACAACGAGCAGTTCTTC. Its translation is CASSVASPGEGQHNEQFF.

A note on this clonotype: One end of the junction fails to match germline, which may point to a read error. CDR3 nucleotides: TGTGCCAGCAGAGGGGACAGGGGAGGCACTGAAGCTTTCTTC. The encoded protein is CASRGDRGGTEAFF. The chain recombines TRBV2 with TRBJ1-1; 10 nucleotides line up with TRBD1. The CDR3 has 14 amino acids. The germline CDR1 and CDR2 sequences are SNHLY and FYNNEI.

This clonotype was counted many times. The V gene is TRBV5-1, the J gene TRBJ2-2, with TRBD1 identical over 10 bases. The CDR3 has 15 residues. Germline loops: CDR1 SGHRS, CDR2 YFSETQ. Trimming cost V 5 bases and J 6 bases; bases outside gene matches: 7. Here the CDR3 reads CASSWDRGSAGELFF. The CDR3 coding sequence is TGCGCCAGCAGTTGGGACAGGGGTAGCGCCGGGGAGCTGTTTTTT.

This chain links TRBV5-5 with TRBJ2-7; 9 bases are a match to TRBD1. CDR1 SGHKS and CDR2 YYEKEE come from the germline V gene (reference sequence). CDR3 length: 13 residues. CDR3 sequence: CTSSRDRDYEQYF. As DNA, the CDR3 is TGTACTAGCAGTAGGGACAGGGACTACGAGCAGTACTTC.

In this sample, this clonotype turned up many times. The chain links TRBV5-8 to TRBJ1-4, with D hard to call. V was cut by 4 bases and J by 3 bases, with 10 bases left in between. The germline gives CDR1 SGHTS, CDR2 YDEGEE. The CDR3 contains 14 residues. In DNA, the CDR3 is TGTGCCAGCAGCCTCCCCCGGTCTAATGAAAAACTGTTTTTT. Residues: CASSLPRSNEKLFF.

As to this clonotype: Because the CDR3's place on the DNA is in doubt, the DNA is left out and the CDR3 is given as listed by TCRdb. The chain joins TRBV10-1 to TRBJ1-5; TRBD1 is taken as the D call from the table, unchecked against the DNA. In germline, CDR1 is WNHNN, CDR2 SYGVQD (reference sequence). Inclusive of both ends, the CDR3 amounts to 19 amino acids. CDR3 sequence: CAALGEFPRAVLRAGHQHF.

As for this clonotype: A much larger clonotype is one base distant, so this may be a read error. The V call is TRBV10-3, the J call TRBJ2-7; 7 bases line up with TRBD1. There are 15 residues in the CDR3. Germline CDR1 ENHRY, CDR2 SYGVKD. The CDR3 DNA reads TGTACCATCAGTGATCCGGGACAGAGCTCCTACGAGCAGTACGTC. Translation gives CTISDPGQSSYEQYV.

This clonotype has at least ten counts. The V and J genes are TRBV18 and TRBJ1-4, with D maybe TRBD1 (5 bases). V lost 4 bases, J lost 4 bases, and 10 bases lay in between. The CDR3 runs 14 residues. Per the germline V gene, CDR1 is KGHSH and CDR2 is LQKENI. CDR3 DNA: TGTGCCAGCTCACGGGGGAGAGATAATGAAAAACTGTTTTTT. This encodes CASSRGRDNEKLFF.

There are a few counts of this clonotype. It may be a read error: a sequence one base away is much more abundant. This chain links TRBV6-5 with TRBJ1-2, with D maybe TRBD1 (6 bases). This CDR3 region has 13 residues. The ends were cut back, 8 bases at V and 8 bases at J, with 18 bases in the middle. Germline CDR1 is MNHEY and CDR2 is SVGAGI. CDR3 sequence reads: CASQKGDGKGYTF. CDR3 nucleotides: TGTGCCAGCCAGAAGGGGGATGGGAAGGGCTACACCTTC.